The sequence of this T cell receptor (beta chain) was determined in a study of T cell responses to AZD1222 COVID-19 vaccine. As concerns this clone: Its target is not known.

The germline V and J ends were trimmed by 4 bases and 1 base, with 2 bases remaining between them. From germline, CDR1 is MNHEY and CDR2 SVGEGT. The CDR3 spans 12 residues. Clones were sequenced by immunoSEQ multiplex PCR, and TCRdb holds only the in-frame ones, with some missing. The repertoire holds some 200,000 clones, approximately 95% seen once, with around 4.3% in the top ten. Whole-study results and caveats: The span of vaccine-associated CD4 TCRs extended across spike, with dominance at 160-218 and 743-854.

Specimen: peripheral blood, collected on day 0 of AZD1222 vaccination. The V and J genes are TRBV6-2 or TRBV6-3 and TRBJ1-3; D gene unclear. The TCR was taken from an adult in good health. CDR3 sequence (DNA): TGTGCCAGCAGTTTTTCTGGAAACACCATATATTTT. As protein: CASSFSGNTIYF.